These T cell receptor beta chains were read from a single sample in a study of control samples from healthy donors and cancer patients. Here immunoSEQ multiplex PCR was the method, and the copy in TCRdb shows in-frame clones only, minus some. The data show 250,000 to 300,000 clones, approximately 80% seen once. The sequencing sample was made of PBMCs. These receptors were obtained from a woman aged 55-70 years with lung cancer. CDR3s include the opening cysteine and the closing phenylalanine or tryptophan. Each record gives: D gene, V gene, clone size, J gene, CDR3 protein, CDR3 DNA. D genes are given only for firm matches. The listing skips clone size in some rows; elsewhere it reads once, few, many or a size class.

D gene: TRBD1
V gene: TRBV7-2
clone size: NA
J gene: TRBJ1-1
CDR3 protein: CASGQDRPINTEAFF
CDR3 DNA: TGTGCCAGCGGCCAGGACAGGCCCATCAACACTGAAGCTTTCTTT

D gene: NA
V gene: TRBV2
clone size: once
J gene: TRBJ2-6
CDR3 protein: CASSEGGRGANVLTF
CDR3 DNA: TGTGCCAGCAGTGAGGGGGGTAGAGGGGCCAACGTCCTGACTTTC

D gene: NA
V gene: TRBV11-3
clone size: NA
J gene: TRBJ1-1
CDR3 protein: CASSFSGVNTEAFF
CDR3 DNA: TGTGCCAGCAGCTTTTCGGGGGTGAACACTGAAGCTTTCTTT

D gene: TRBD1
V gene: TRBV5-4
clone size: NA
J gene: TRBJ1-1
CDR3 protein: CASSLGPGQGNTEAFF
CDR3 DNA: TGTGCCAGCAGCTTGGGTCCGGGACAGGGGAACACTGAAGCTTTCTTT

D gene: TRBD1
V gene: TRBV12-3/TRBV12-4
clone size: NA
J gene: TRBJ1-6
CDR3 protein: CASSRQGVSPLHF
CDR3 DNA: TGTGCCAGCAGCCGACAGGGCGTTTCACCCCTCCACTTT

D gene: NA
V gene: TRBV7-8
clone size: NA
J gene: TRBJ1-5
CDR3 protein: CASSLASGNQPQHF
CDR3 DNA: TGTGCCAGCAGCTTAGCCTCCGGCAATCAGCCCCAGCATTTT

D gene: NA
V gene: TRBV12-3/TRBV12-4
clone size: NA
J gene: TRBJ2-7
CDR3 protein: CASSRDTYEQYF
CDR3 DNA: TGTGCCAGCAGTCGGGATACCTACGAGCAGTACTTC

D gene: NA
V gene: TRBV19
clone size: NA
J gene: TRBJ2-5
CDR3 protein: CATSTLETQYF
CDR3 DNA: TGTGCCACCTCAACTCTAGAGACCCAGTACTTC

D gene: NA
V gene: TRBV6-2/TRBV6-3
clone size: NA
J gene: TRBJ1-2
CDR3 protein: CASTPGYGYTF
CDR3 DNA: TGTGCCAGCACCCCGGGCTATGGCTACACCTTC

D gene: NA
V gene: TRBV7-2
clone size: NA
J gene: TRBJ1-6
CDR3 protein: CASSFAVPPAPLHF
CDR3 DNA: TGTGCCAGCAGCTTTGCCGTACCCCCGGCACCCCTCCACTTT

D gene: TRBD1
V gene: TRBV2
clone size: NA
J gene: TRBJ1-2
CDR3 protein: CASSGPGQGARYGYTF
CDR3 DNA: TGTGCCAGCAGTGGGCCGGGACAGGGGGCGAGGTATGGCTACACCTTC

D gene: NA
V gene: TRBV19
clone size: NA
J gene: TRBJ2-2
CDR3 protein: CATTRRGALTGELFF
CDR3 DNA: TGTGCCACCACCCGGAGGGGGGCCCTCACCGGGGAGCTGTTTTTT

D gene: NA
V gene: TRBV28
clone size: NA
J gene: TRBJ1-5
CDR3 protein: CASLKWYSNQPQHF
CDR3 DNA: TGTGCCAGCCTAAAATGGTACAGCAATCAGCCCCAGCATTTT

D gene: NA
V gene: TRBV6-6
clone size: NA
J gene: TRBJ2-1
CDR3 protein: CASSPQGTGDEQFF
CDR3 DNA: TGTGCCAGCAGTCCTCAGGGGACTGGGGATGAGCAGTTCTTC

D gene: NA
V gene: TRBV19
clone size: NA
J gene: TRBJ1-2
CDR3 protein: CASSIDWAAFGDGYTF
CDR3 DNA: TGTGCCAGTAGTATAGATTGGGCAGCTTTTGGCGATGGCTACACCTTC

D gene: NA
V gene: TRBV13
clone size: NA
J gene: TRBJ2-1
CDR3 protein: CASTGGGPEQFF
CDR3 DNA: TGTGCCAGCACCGGAGGGGGCCCTGAGCAGTTCTTC

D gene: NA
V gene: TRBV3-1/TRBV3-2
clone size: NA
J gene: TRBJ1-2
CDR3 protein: CASSQMIAGAGGYTF
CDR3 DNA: TGTGCCAGCAGCCAAATGATTGCAGGGGCGGGTGGCTACACCTTC

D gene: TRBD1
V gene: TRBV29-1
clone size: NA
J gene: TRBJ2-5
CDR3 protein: CSVIRQGRTETQYF
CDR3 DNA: TGCAGCGTTATAAGACAGGGGAGGACGGAGACCCAGTACTTC

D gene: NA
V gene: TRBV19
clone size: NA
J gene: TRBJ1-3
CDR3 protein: CASSSTQGNTIYF
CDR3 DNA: TGTGCCAGTAGTTCGACCCAGGGAAACACCATATATTTT

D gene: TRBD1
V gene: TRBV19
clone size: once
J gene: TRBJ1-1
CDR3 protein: CASSTRQGSAAFF
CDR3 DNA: TGTGCCAGTAGTACACGACAGGGTTCGGCAGCTTTCTTT

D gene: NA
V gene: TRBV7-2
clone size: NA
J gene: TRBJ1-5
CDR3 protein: CASSLRTGINQPQHF
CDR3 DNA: TGTGCCAGCAGCTTACGAACAGGAATCAATCAGCCCCAGCATTTT

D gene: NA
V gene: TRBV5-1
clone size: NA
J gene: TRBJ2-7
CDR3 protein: CASSLLRVEEQYF
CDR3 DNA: TGCGCCAGCAGCTTGCTCAGGGTGGAAGAGCAGTACTTC

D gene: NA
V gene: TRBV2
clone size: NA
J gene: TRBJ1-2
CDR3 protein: CASSEAQRDYGYTF
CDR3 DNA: TGTGCCAGCAGTGAAGCGCAGCGTGACTATGGCTACACCTTC

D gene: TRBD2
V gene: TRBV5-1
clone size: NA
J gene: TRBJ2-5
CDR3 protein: CASSPQAGGGETQYF
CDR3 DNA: TGCGCCAGCAGCCCCCAAGCGGGAGGTGGGGAGACCCAGTACTTC

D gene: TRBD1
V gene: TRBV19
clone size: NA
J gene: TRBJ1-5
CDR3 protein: CASKNRGDLSNQPQHF
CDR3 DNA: TGTGCCAGTAAAAACAGGGGCGACCTTAGCAATCAGCCCCAGCATTTT

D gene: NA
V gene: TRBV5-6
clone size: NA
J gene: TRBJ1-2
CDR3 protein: CASSTGDGRFYGYTF
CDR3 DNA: TGTGCCAGCAGCACCGGAGATGGCCGATTCTATGGCTACACCTTC

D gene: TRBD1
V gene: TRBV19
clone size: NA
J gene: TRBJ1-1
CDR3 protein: CASSGTGVWSTEAFF
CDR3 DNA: TGTGCCAGTAGTGGGACAGGAGTTTGGAGCACTGAAGCTTTCTTT

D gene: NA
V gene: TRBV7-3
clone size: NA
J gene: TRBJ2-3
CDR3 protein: CASSPRLVDTQYF
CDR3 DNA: TGTGCCAGCAGCCCCCGACTAGTTGATACGCAGTATTTT

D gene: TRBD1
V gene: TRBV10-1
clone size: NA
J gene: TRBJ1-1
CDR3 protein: CASSGTGGVNTEAFF
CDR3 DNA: TGCGCCAGCAGTGGAACAGGGGGTGTAAACACTGAAGCTTTCTTT

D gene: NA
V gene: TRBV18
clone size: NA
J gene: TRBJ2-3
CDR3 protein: CASSPTPGSTDTQYF
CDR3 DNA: TGTGCCAGCTCACCTACGCCGGGGAGCACAGATACGCAGTATTTT

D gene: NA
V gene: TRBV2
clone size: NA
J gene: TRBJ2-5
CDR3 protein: CASSGATGETQYF
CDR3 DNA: TGTGCCAGCAGTGGGGCGACCGGAGAGACCCAGTACTTC

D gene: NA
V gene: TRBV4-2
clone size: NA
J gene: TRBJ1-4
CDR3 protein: CASSLSGTNEKLFF
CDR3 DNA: TGTGCCAGCAGCCTTAGTGGAACTAATGAAAAACTGTTTTTT

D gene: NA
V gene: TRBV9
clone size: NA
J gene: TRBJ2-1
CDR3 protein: CASSVAEATYNEQFF
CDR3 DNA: TGTGCCAGCAGCGTAGCTGAGGCCACCTACAATGAGCAGTTCTTC

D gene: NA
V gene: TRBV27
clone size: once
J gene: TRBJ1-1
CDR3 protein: CASSLGTSPGYTEAFF
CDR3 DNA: TGTGCCAGCAGTCTGGGGACAAGTCCGGGGTACACTGAAGCTTTCTTT

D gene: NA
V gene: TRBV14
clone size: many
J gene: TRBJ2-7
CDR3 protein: CASSRTDSYEQYF
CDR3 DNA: TGTGCCAGCAGCCGGACAGACTCCTACGAGCAGTACTTC

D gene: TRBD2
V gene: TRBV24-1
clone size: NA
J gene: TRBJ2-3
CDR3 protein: CATSRSPAGGDTQYF
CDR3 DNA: TGTGCCACCAGCCGCTCCCCGGCGGGAGGAGATACGCAGTATTTT

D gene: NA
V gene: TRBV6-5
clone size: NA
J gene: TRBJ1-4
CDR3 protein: CASSTRGRDEKLFF
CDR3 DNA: TGTGCCAGCAGTACCCGGGGACGTGATGAAAAACTGTTTTTT

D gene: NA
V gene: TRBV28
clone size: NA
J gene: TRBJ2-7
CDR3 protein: CASLSGRREYEQYF
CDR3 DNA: TGTGCCAGCCTGAGTGGACGGCGCGAATACGAGCAGTACTTC

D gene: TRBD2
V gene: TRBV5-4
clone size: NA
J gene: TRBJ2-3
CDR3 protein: CASSLRLAQDTQYF
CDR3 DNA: TGTGCCAGCAGCTTAAGACTAGCACAAGATACGCAGTATTTT

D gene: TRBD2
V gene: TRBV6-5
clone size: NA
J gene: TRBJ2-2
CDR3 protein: CASSPPGGPGELFF
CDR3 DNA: TGTGCCAGCAGCCCCCCGGGGGGGCCCGGGGAGCTGTTTTTT

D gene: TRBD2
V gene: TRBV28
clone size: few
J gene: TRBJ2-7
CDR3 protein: CASSLVGLASEQYF
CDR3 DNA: TGTGCCAGCAGTTTAGTGGGACTAGCATCCGAGCAGTACTTC

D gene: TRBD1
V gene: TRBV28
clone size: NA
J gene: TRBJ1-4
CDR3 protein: CASSLFQGVWEKLFF
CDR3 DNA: TGTGCCAGCAGTTTATTTCAGGGGGTATGGGAAAAACTGTTTTTT